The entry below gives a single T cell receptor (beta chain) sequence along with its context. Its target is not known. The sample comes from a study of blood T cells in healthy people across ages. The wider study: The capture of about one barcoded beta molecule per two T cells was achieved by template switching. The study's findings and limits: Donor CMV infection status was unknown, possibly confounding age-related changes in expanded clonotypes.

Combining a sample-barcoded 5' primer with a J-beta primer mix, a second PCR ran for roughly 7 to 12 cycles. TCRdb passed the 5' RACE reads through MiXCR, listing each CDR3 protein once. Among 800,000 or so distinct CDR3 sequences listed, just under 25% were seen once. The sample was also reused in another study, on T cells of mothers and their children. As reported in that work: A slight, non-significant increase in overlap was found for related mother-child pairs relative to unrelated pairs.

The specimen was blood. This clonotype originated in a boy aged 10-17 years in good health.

This chain's CDR3 is CASSQNLGWNTEAFF. The DNA for the CDR3 is TGCGCCAGCAGCCAGAACCTAGGTTGGAACACTGAAGCTTTCTTT. This chain links TRBV4-3 with TRBJ1-1; D call uncertain. Germline lookup yields CDR1 LGHNA and CDR2 YSLEER. V was cut by 3 bases and J by 1 base, with 12 bases left in between. The CDR3 covers 15 residues.